Below are 20 T cell receptor beta chains sequenced from a single sample in a study of cytomegalovirus exposure and HLA in healthy donors (dated by TCRdb to about 2017). The protocol used for the library was the immunoSEQ multiplex PCR assay. For the multiplex PCR, a mixture combining 60 forward primers for TCR Vbeta segments and 13 reverse primers for TCR Jbeta segments was used. Not all clones reach the TCRdb copy of this immuneACCESS table, which keeps in-frame sequences only. Checked studies attribute under half of the gap to unresolved V genes and leave the rest unexplained. This sample gives around 300,000 clones in total; about 83% of them show up just once. The ten largest clonotypes hold 1.5% to 2% of the sample. The sample comprised PBMCs. These receptors came from a woman in her thirties or forties in good health and CMV-seropositive.

The chain combines TRBV14 with TRBJ1-4; D remains unclear. V was shortened by 4 bases and J by 7 bases, with 16 bases between the two germline ends. Looked up from germline, CDR1 is SGHDN and CDR2 is FVKESK. The CDR3 extends over 15 amino acids. The CDR3 here is CASSRLRGPSEKLFF. The CDR3 DNA sequence: TGTGCCAGCAGCCGCCTTCGAGGTCCCTCTGAAAAACTGTTTTTT.

The V call is TRBV2, the J call TRBJ1-2; unclear D gene. CDR1 and CDR2 (germline): SNHLY, FYNNEI. CDR3 length: 14 amino acids. The V end was cut by 1 base, the J end by 2 bases, with 8 bases between. As DNA, the CDR3 is TGTGCCAGCAGTGAAGGACAAGAAAACTATGGCTACACCTTC. Translating it yields CASSEGQENYGYTF.

V and J are TRBV9 and TRBJ2-5, with TRBD2 as a possible D gene (7 bases). V lost 3 bases, J lost 2 bases, and 14 bases lay in between. CDR3 length equals 15 residues. Germline CDR1 reads SGDLS; CDR2 reads YYNGEE. CDR3 amino acids: CASSARGGAQETQYF. The CDR3 DNA is TGTGCCAGCAGCGCAAGGGGGGGGGCGCAAGAGACCCAGTACTTC.

This chain links TRBV5-4 with TRBJ2-5, with D possibly being TRBD2 (5 bases). CDR3 length: 13 residues. The V and J ends lost 0 bases and 4 bases respectively, with 7 bases between them. Germline V gene lookup returns CDR1 SGHNT and CDR2 YYREEE (reference sequence). The CDR3 reads CASSLAGIETQYF. CDR3 DNA sequence: TGTGCCAGCAGCTTGGCCGGGATAGAGACCCAGTACTTC.

This clone was detected only a few times. J is TRBJ2-3 and V is TRBV7-2; D is possibly TRBD1 (5 bases). With 0 bases removed from V and 1 base from J, the gap between germline ends came to 8 bases. This CDR3 region has 15 residues. CDR1 SGHTA and CDR2 FQGNSA come from the germline V gene. In DNA, the CDR3 is TGTGCCAGCAGCTTAGCGCCCAGGGGCACAGATACGCAGTATTTT. Its protein is CASSLAPRGTDTQYF.

This rearrangement joins TRBV7-8 to TRBJ1-2; D possibly corresponds to TRBD1 (6 bases). The CDR3 sequence is 16 residues long. The germline CDR1 and CDR2 sequences are SGHVS and FQNEAQ. V was trimmed by 5 bases and J by 4 bases, leaving 20 bases between them. CDR3 nucleotide sequence: TGTGCCAGCAGCCCCCAAGGGGCAGGGGCCCGCTATGGCTACACCTTC. This sequence encodes CASSPQGAGARYGYTF.

The chain uses TRBV6-1 and TRBJ1-4, with D unclear. The V gene's germline CDR1 is MNHNS and CDR2 SASEGT. Trimming removed 1 base at V and 1 base at J, with 16 bases between. The CDR3 length is 18 residues. CDR3 residues: CASSEVDGRVGTNEKLFF. In nucleotides, the CDR3 is TGTGCCAGCAGTGAAGTAGATGGGAGGGTAGGAACTAATGAAAAACTGTTTTTT.

The chain has TRBV27 and TRBJ1-3; no clear D. CDR1 is MNHEY and CDR2 is SMNVEV in the germline V gene (reference sequence). This CDR3 region has 17 residues. Trimming took 8 bases from V and 0 from J, leaving 20 bases between them. The CDR3 is CASAPIGEEVSGNTIYF. Written as DNA, the CDR3 is TGTGCCAGCGCCCCCATCGGGGAGGAGGTCTCTGGAAACACCATATATTTT.

CDR3 DNA sequence: TGTGCCTGGAGTCAGCGGGAAAAAAATCAGCCCCAGCATTTT. This codes for CAWSQREKNQPQHF. This chain joins TRBV30 and TRBJ1-5; D unclear. The CDR3 covers 14 residues. Trimming shortened V by 2 bases and J by 4 bases, and 12 bases separated the two germline ends. Germline CDR1 and CDR2: GTSNPN and SVGIG (reference sequence).

CDR3 residues: CAMRQERSTGELFF. The CDR3 bases are TGTGCCATGAGACAGGAAAGGTCGACCGGGGAGCTGTTTTTT. The chain couples TRBV10-3 to TRBJ2-2, with D perhaps TRBD1 (6 bases). Germline V gene sequence: CDR1 ENHRY, CDR2 SYGVKD. Trimming removed 9 bases at V and 5 bases at J, with 16 bases between. The CDR3 is 14 residues long.

The V call is TRBV7-6, the J call TRBJ2-1; D remains unclear. Trimming removed 0 bases at V and 0 bases at J, with 18 bases between. The germline V gene has CDR1 SGHVS and CDR2 FNYEAQ. CDR3 length: 19 amino acids. The CDR3 DNA reads as TGTGCCAGCAGCTTAGCGCCCCCCCAGACTGTCAACTCCTACAATGAGCAGTTCTTC. It yields the protein CASSLAPPQTVNSYNEQFF. Full variable domain (outside the CDR3, taken from reference TRBV7-6 and TRBJ2-1): GAGVSQSPRYKVTKRGQDVALRCDPISGHVSLYWYRQALGQGPEFLTYFNYEAQQDKSGLPNDRFSAERPEGSISTLTIQRTEQRDSAMYRCASSLAPPQTVNSYNEQFFGPGTRLTVL.

This sequence joins TRBV7-9 and TRBJ2-6; the D is unclear. Germline lookup yields CDR1 SEHNR and CDR2 FQNEAQ (reference sequence). The CDR3 covers 18 residues. The V end was cut by 5 bases, the J end by 0 bases, with 17 bases between. The CDR3 DNA reads TGTGCCAGCAGCCCCCTAGGTACCCCTTACTCTGGGGCCAACGTCCTGACTTTC. It yields the protein CASSPLGTPYSGANVLTF.

CDR3 in DNA: TGTGCCAGCAGCCTACTAGCAGATACGCAGTATTTT. This gives the protein CASSLLADTQYF. This rearrangement joins TRBV14 to TRBJ2-3; D might be TRBD2 (5 bases). V gave up 4 bases and J gave up 4 bases, with 6 bases separating them. The CDR3 is made up of 12 amino acids. Germline CDR1 and CDR2: SGHDN and FVKESK.

This chain connects TRBV4-3 to TRBJ2-2; 7 bases align to TRBD2. The CDR3 contains 16 residues. V was pared by 4 bases and J by 4 bases, with 9 bases of the junction left unmatched. Germline values: CDR1 LGHNA, CDR2 YSLEER. The CDR3 region is CASSPSSGMVTGELFF. CDR3 nucleotide sequence: TGCGCCAGCAGCCCCTCCAGCGGGATGGTCACCGGGGAGCTGTTTTTT.

The chain links TRBV7-9 to TRBJ1-5; a possible D gene is TRBD1 (5 bases). CDR3 size: 19 residues. CDR1 and CDR2 (germline): SEHNR, FQNEAQ (reference sequence). Between the trimmed V and J ends, which lost 1 base and 5 bases, there was a span of 24 bases. CDR3 sequence (DNA): TGTGCCAGCAGCTTAGTTTCCCCATCCTGGGGGAGGGAGTATCAGCCCCAGCATTTT. It is translated as CASSLVSPSWGREYQPQHF. Drawing the rest from reference TRBV7-9 and TRBJ1-5, the complete variable domain is DTGVSQNPRHKITKRGQNVTFRCDPISEHNRLYWYRQTLGQGPEFLTYFQNEAQLEKSRLLSDRFSAERPKGSFSTLEIQRTEQGDSAMYLCASSLVSPSWGREYQPQHFGDGTRLSIL.

The gene calls are TRBV30 and TRBJ2-1; D may be TRBD2 (6 bases). The CDR3 is 15 residues long. Trimming stripped 1 base from V and 7 bases from J, with 17 bases between. Germline V gene sequence: CDR1 GTSNPN, CDR2 SVGIG (reference sequence). The CDR3: CAWSEGLARINEQFF. The CDR3 coding sequence is TGTGCCTGGAGTGAAGGCCTAGCGAGAATTAATGAGCAGTTCTTC. The full variable domain, in which reference TRBV30 and TRBJ2-1 provide the parts outside the CDR3, is SQTIHQWPATLVQPVGSPLSLECTVEGTSNPNLYWYRQAAGRGLQLLFYSVGIGQISSEVPQNLSASRPQDRQFILSSKKLLLSDSGFYLCAWSEGLARINEQFFGPGTRLTVL.

The gene calls are TRBV28 and TRBJ1-6, with D perhaps matching TRBD1 (5 bases). Germline lookup yields CDR1 MDHEN and CDR2 SYDVKM. Trimming took 4 bases from V and 9 from J, leaving 10 bases between them. The length of the CDR3 is 13 residues. The CDR3 loop is CASSSGGTSPLHF. Here the CDR3 DNA reads TGTGCCAGCAGTTCTGGGGGGACTTCACCCCTCCACTTT.

J is TRBJ1-4 and V is TRBV9; 9 positions agree with TRBD1. Looked up from germline, CDR1 is SGDLS and CDR2 is YYNGEE. This CDR3 contains 16 residues. With V trimmed by 3 bases and J by 10 bases, 13 bases remained unmatched. The CDR3 protein is CASSEGLGTGQGKLFF. Written as DNA, the CDR3 is TGTGCCAGCAGCGAGGGCCTTGGGACAGGGCAGGGAAAACTGTTTTTT.

The V call is TRBV30, the J call TRBJ2-3; D unresolved. Germline lookup yields CDR1 GTSNPN and CDR2 SVGIG (reference sequence). This CDR3 spans 15 amino acids. The V and J ends lost 3 bases and 2 bases respectively, with 15 bases between them. The CDR3 is CAWSPALGPTDTQYF. The CDR3 DNA sequence: TGTGCCTGGAGCCCAGCTCTAGGTCCCACAGATACGCAGTATTTT.

J is TRBJ1-5 and V is TRBV4-3; perhaps TRBD1 as D (6 bases). In germline, CDR1 is LGHNA, CDR2 YSLEER. The CDR3 runs 15 residues. The V end was cut by 4 bases, the J end by 1 base, with 11 bases between. CDR3 bases: TGCGCCAGCAGCCTAGACACAGGGAGCAATCAGCCCCAGCATTTT. Translated, it gives CASSLDTGSNQPQHF.